This T cell receptor (beta chain) is drawn from a study of blood T cells in healthy people across ages (dated by TCRdb to the mid-2010s). For the wider study: In model experiments, template switching captured roughly one uniquely barcoded TCR beta cDNA molecule for every two T cells. The study measured age-related changes in TCR beta repertoire diversity using deep sequencing normalized with unique cDNA molecular identifiers. Two additional independent replicas of 1 million unique cDNA reads from the same blood draw were analyzed for two donors (one aged 18 to 30 and one aged 80 or older). Four age groups were formed from the donors: young (average approximately 17 years), middle-aged (around 40), aged (more than 55) and long-lived (less than 85). To avoid experimental bias, donors of different ages were distributed randomly across sequencing lanes. The research as a whole found: Because profiling used bulk unsorted PBMCs, naive and antigen-experienced compartments could not be compared conclusively. As age increased, observed TCR beta diversity per million T cells dropped in a roughly linear way, and a significant reduction was already evident by age about 40. The long-lived group showed more naive CD4+ T cells, fewer expanded clones and increased TCR diversity than the aged group, suggesting age selection. There was a strong correlation between observed TCR beta diversity and the percentage of naive T cells measured by flow cytometry. Donor CMV infection status was unknown, potentially confounding age-related changes in expanded clonotypes. Estimates of total diversity based on one million sequenced T cells were regarded as lower bounds and as underestimates.

Systemically healthy Caucasian individuals from Russia, approximately 39 in total and aged about 6 to 95 years, were included as donors. Each donor gave about 9.2 milliliters of peripheral blood, drawn into EDTA-treated Vacutainer tubes. Ficoll-Paque density-gradient centrifugation was used to isolate PBMCs, with at least 6.5 million obtained per sample. Trizol reagent was used to extract total RNA from the PBMCs, yielding at least 5 micrograms per sample. Naive CD45RAhigh/CD27high T cell percentages were measured by flow cytometry on a PBMC aliquot from every donor. Spanning cysteine to phenylalanine, the CDR3 consists of 16 amino acids. Kept here is only the CDR3 DNA, which spans 48 bases and is read in frame from base 1. V was cut back by 0 bases and J by 5 bases, leaving a gap of 14 bases between them. The germline V gene sets CDR1 to MNHEY and CDR2 to SVGAGI. This clonotype was seen more than once but under ten times. This receptor's antigen is unknown. One base away there is no much larger clone; base qualities are not given.

Library preparation employed 5' RACE. Sequenced using an Illumina HiSeq 2500. A second PCR of about 6 to 11 cycles was performed with a sample-barcoded 5' primer and a J-beta primer mix. A unique molecular identifier was introduced onto each TCR beta cDNA molecule by a template-switch 5' adaptor carrying 12 random nucleotides. At least 2.5 million CDR3-containing paired-end reads were obtained from each sample. The Mint cDNA synthesis kit, primed by a TRBC-specific oligonucleotide, was used to synthesize first-strand cDNA from all RNA. All cDNA was treated with uracil-DNA glycosylase and then went through a first 18-cycle PCR with the universal primers M1SS and BC2_uni_R. Processing in the source paper ran as follows. For normalization, 1 million high-quality reads, each with a distinct molecular identifier, were randomly selected from each sample. Reads sharing molecular identifiers were discarded rather than binned into consensus sequences. CDR3 identification, clonotype clustering and error correction used MiTCR with a Q25 quality threshold and the strictest error-elimination algorithm. Lower-bound total TCR beta diversity was estimated with a nonparametric unseen species model using Euler transformation. TCRdb's own reprocessing of the public reads used fastp at Q25 and MiXCR and kept productive beta chains. Duplicate CDR3 protein sequences are folded into a single record with the most common DNA and genes. TCRdb, not the original authors, processed these V and J calls. The sample has approximately 1.5 million distinct CDR3 sequences on record, 35% to 45% of them singletons. About 4.1% of the sample is taken by the ten largest.

The TCR was taken from a woman between 18 and 30 years old in good health. The chain is assembled from TRBV6-5 and TRBJ2-1, with the D segment identity uncertain. Sequencing used blood. This receptor carries the CDR3 CASSYSEASSNNEQFF. The bases read TGTGCCAGCAGTTACTCTGAGGCCTCTAGTAACAATGAGCAGTTCTTC.